This T cell receptor (beta chain) was identified in a study of T-cell memory formation after mild COVID-19 (dated by TCRdb to the early 2020s). In the study overall: TCR sequence clusters from the two donors were largely donor specific. The cohort was made up of two young adult volunteers, one female and one male, who were previously healthy. In a couple of donors, T-cell clones that expanded and contracted after mild COVID-19 were tracked by sequencing TCRalpha and TCRbeta repertoires over time.

PBMCs were isolated by Ficoll-Paque density gradient centrifugation. Paper-wide results and their limitations: Whether the second-wave clones peaking on day 37 were SARS-CoV-2 specific was not confirmed. Clones that contracted from day 15 to 85 showed balanced CD4/CD8 phenotypes, whereas a second wave of clones that expanded from day 15 to 37 leaned towards CD4+. Contracting CD4+ clones turned up mainly in the CM and EM memory subsets, whereas EMRA was where CD8+ clones were enriched. Some responding clones were detected in pre-infection memory, suggesting pre-existing cross-reactive memory T cells joined the SARS-CoV-2 response. Only two mild cases were covered by the study, and larger cohorts that include severe cases with pre-infection samples were considered necessary.

As encoded in the germline V gene, CDR1 is KGHSH while CDR2 is LQKENI. From its cysteine to its phenylalanine, the CDR3 spans 13 amino acids. Left in the record is the CDR3 DNA by itself, 39 bases read in frame from the first base. V and J lose 1 base and 3 bases, and a span of 7 bases separates them. The run used an Illumina NovaSeq 6000. TCRalpha and TCRbeta cDNA libraries were constructed by 5'RACE with constant-segment primers, with sample barcodes and unique molecular identifiers being introduced. RNA was extracted from every sample with Trizol reagent. Libraries were amplified in two PCR steps, with a second sample barcode and Illumina TruSeq adapters added in the second step. Sequencing of the libraries was done on an Illumina NovaSeq, producing 2 x 150 bp paired-end reads. On the authors' methods: Demultiplexing of reads and collapsing into UMI-guided consensus sequences were performed with migec v1.2.7. Using mixcr v2.1.11, UMI consensuses were aligned to TRA and TRB V and J templates and then assembled into clonotypes. Expanded or contracted clonotypes were those called significant by both edgeR and NoisET, with noise models trained on biological replicates. For edgeR calls, a false discovery rate-adjusted p below 0.01 and a log2 fold-change threshold of 1 were applied. As an exploratory analysis of dynamics, max-normalized trajectories of the 1000 most abundant clonotypes were examined by PCA with hierarchical clustering. Each responding clone was given a CD4 or CD8 phenotype based on the CD4+ and CD8+ repertoires, which had been sequenced separately. In-frame beta chains were kept once TCRdb had trimmed the public reads at Q25 with fastp and called clones with MiXCR. One record per CDR3 amino acid sequence lists the most common genes and DNA. TCRdb's processing, not the authors' own work, is the source of the V and J calls. Here the sample has some 120,000 distinct CDR3 sequences; about 16% occur a single time. The top ten clonotypes cover 11% to 15% of the sample.

This clonotype was detected only a few times. Its antigen is not yet known. The sample holds no much larger clone one base away, and base qualities are not on file. The sample taken for sequencing was PBMCs or a T cell subset sorted from them (not recorded which). This TCR came from an adult woman who had mild COVID-19 (a few samples of this study predate the infection). The sample titles of this study are shuffled in the database, so cell type and time point are left out; the donor was told from shared clones. Recombination linked TRBV18 to TRBJ2-7, with no reliable assignment of the D segment. The CDR3 is CASSPQFDYEQYF. The sequenced DNA is TGTGCCAGCTCACCACAGTTCGACTACGAGCAGTACTTC.